These 30 T cell receptor beta chains originate from one sample sequenced in a study of blood T cell repertoires in COVID-19. This table comes from immunoSEQ multiplex PCR, and its TCRdb copy is limited to in-frame clones, with some not included. The sample lists almost 400,000 clones; roughly 90% were seen once. Sequenced input: PBMCs or T cells enriched from blood (not recorded which). Receptor source: a woman aged 25 to 39 with acute COVID-19.

The chain has TRBV7-9 and TRBJ1-1, with a weak D call TRBD1 (5 bases). Deletions cut 3 bases from V and 4 bases from J, with 9 bases between. CDR1 is SEHNR, CDR2 FQNEAQ, per germline (reference sequence). The CDR3 runs 13 residues. CDR3 residues: CASSFPGSTEAFF. The CDR3 DNA sequence: TGTGCCAGCAGCTTCCCAGGGTCCACTGAAGCTTTCTTT.

This clone occurred once. The CDR3 is CASSEVPSSYNSPLHF. CDR3 coding DNA: TGTGCCAGCAGTGAAGTTCCGAGCTCCTATAATTCACCCCTCCACTTT. The chain employs TRBV2 and TRBJ1-6, with D unresolved. The CDR3 spans 16 residues. V dropped 1 base and J dropped 0 bases, with 7 bases sitting between them. Germline-derived CDR1 and CDR2 are SNHLY and FYNNEI.

The gene calls are TRBV7-8 and TRBJ1-1; 7 bases are shared with TRBD1. V gave up 5 bases and J gave up 3 bases; unmatched junction bases: 3. Germline CDR1 reads SGHVS; CDR2 reads FQNEAQ. This CDR3 spans 13 amino acids. Here the CDR3 DNA reads TGTGCCAGCAGCCTCACAGGGGACACTGAAGCTTTCTTT. Translated: CASSLTGDTEAFF.

The V gene is TRBV20-1, the J gene TRBJ1-2, with D possibly being TRBD1 (6 bases). Trimming took 3 bases from V and 9 from J, leaving 11 bases between them. The CDR3 length is 11 residues. Germline V CDR1 and CDR2: DFQATT, SNEGSKA (reference sequence). The DNA for the CDR3 is TGCAGTGCTAGTCCCAGGGGTAGCTACACCTTC. Encoded protein: CSASPRGSYTF.

The V and J genes are TRBV3-1 (or the pseudogene TRBV3-2) and TRBJ2-7; 7 nucleotides match TRBD1. Trimming removed 4 bases from V and 0 bases from J; junction bases left unmatched: 12. CDR3 length: 17 residues. The V gene's germline CDR1 is LGHDT and CDR2 YNNKEL (reference sequence). CDR3 nucleotide sequence: TGTGCCAGCAGCCGGGGGCGGACAGGATTTCCCTCCTACGAGCAGTACTTC. Residues: CASSRGRTGFPSYEQYF.

This chain connects TRBV7-2 to TRBJ2-7, with TRBD2 matching over 9 bases. The CDR3 runs to 18 residues. The germline V gene has CDR1 SGHTA and CDR2 FQGNSA. With 3 bases clipped from V and 2 bases from J, the junction kept 14 bases outside the gene matches. Here the CDR3 reads CASSFKSLAGAMAYEQYF. DNA of the CDR3: TGTGCCAGCAGCTTTAAGTCCTTAGCGGGGGCCATGGCCTACGAGCAGTACTTC.

The chain combines TRBV30 with TRBJ2-1, with 11 bases identical to TRBD2. Germline loops: CDR1 GTSNPN, CDR2 SVGIG (reference sequence). V trimming: 1 base; J trimming: 4 bases; junction bases outside the gene matches: 15. The CDR3 contains 19 residues. CDR3 residues: CAWSDYLGDLAGGYNEQFF. CDR3 bases: TGTGCCTGGAGTGACTATCTTGGGGACCTAGCGGGGGGATACAATGAGCAGTTCTTC.

This clone was observed a few times. V usage is TRBV5-1 and J usage is TRBJ1-4; TRBD1 agrees at 8 bases. CDR1 and CDR2 from the germline V gene are SGHRS and YFSETQ. Unmatched junction bases numbered 5, after V lost 1 base and J lost 3 bases. The CDR3 is made up of 16 amino acids. CDR3 residues: CASSLRQGAPNEKLFF. The CDR3 DNA is TGCGCCAGCAGCTTGCGGCAGGGGGCGCCTAATGAAAAACTGTTTTTT.

This chain uses TRBV9 with TRBJ2-5, with 7 bases that match TRBD1. With V trimmed by 2 bases and J by 1 base, 8 bases remained unmatched. There are 16 residues in the CDR3. CDR1 is SGDLS, CDR2 YYNGEE, per germline. The CDR3 region is CASSVDSGQPQETQYF. The CDR3 nucleotides read TGTGCCAGCAGCGTCGACTCGGGACAGCCCCAAGAGACCCAGTACTTC.

This chain links TRBV19 with TRBJ2-2; 10 bases align to TRBD1. V shed 3 bases and J 5 bases; nucleotides not matched to a gene: 12. This CDR3 is 18 amino acids long. Germline CDR1 LNHDA, CDR2 SQIVND (reference sequence). The CDR3, as DNA: TGTGCCAGTAGTATTGCCCGGGGACAGGGGAGTTTGACCGGGGAGCTGTTTTTT. Amino acids: CASSIARGQGSLTGELFF.

In its sample, this clone was seen once. V and J are TRBV20-1 and TRBJ2-3, with unresolved D. CDR1 and CDR2 (germline): DFQATT, SNEGSKA (reference sequence). The CDR3 covers 11 residues. Between the trimmed V and J ends, which lost 4 bases and 3 bases, there was a span of 5 bases. The CDR3 loop reads CSATNTDTQYF. CDR3 DNA: TGCAGTGCTACCAATACAGATACGCAGTATTTT.

The J gene is TRBJ1-3, the V gene TRBV30; 8 bases agree with TRBD1. Germline CDR1 is GTSNPN and CDR2 is SVGIG (reference sequence). V was pared by 5 bases and J by 8 bases, with 14 bases of the junction left unmatched. CDR3 length: 15 amino acids. CDR3 DNA: TGTGCCTGGGCCGGATCGGACAGGGAATCATACACCATATATTTT. Its protein product is CAWAGSDRESYTIYF.

The chain is built from TRBV4-1 and TRBJ2-3, with D maybe TRBD2 (5 bases). Trimming shortened V by 1 base and J by 3 bases, and 11 bases separated the two germline ends. This CDR3 is built from 15 residues. Germline V lookup: CDR1 MGHRA, CDR2 YSYEKL. In nucleotides, the CDR3 is TGCGCCAGCAGCCAAGTCCAGCGGTGGACAGATACGCAGTATTTT. This sequence encodes CASSQVQRWTDTQYF.

This clone has only a few counts. V usage is TRBV5-1 and J usage is TRBJ2-1, with D hard to call. From germline, CDR1 is SGHRS and CDR2 YFSETQ. The CDR3 has 13 residues. V lost 4 bases and J 7 bases, leaving 12 bases between the germline ends. The CDR3 coding sequence is TGCGCCAGCAGCATCCGATCCGGGAATGAGCAGTTCTTC. This encodes CASSIRSGNEQFF.

This rearrangement joins TRBV9 to TRBJ2-7; 8 positions agree with TRBD2. Trimming removed 4 bases from V and 0 bases from J; junction bases left unmatched: 9. The CDR3 has 16 residues. CDR1 is SGDLS and CDR2 is YYNGEE in the germline V gene. DNA for the CDR3: TGTGCCAGCAGCCCGGAAGGGCGGGGGGCCTCCTACGAGCAGTACTTC. It encodes CASSPEGRGASYEQYF. The whole variable domain, filled in from reference TRBV9 and TRBJ2-7, reads DSGVTQTPKHLITATGQRVTLRCSPRSGDLSVYWYQQSLDQGLQFLIQYYNGEERAKGNILERFSAQQFPDLHSELNLSSLELGDSALYFCASSPEGRGASYEQYFGPGTRLTVT.

The chain recombines TRBV18 with TRBJ2-7; 9 bases align to TRBD1. The junction had 8 bases not matched to a gene; V was cut back by 4 bases and J by 1 base. The CDR3 has 16 residues. Germline V gene sequence: CDR1 KGHSH, CDR2 LQKENI. The CDR3 DNA reads as TGTGCCAGCTCACTACATCCCGGGACAGGGTCCTACGAGCAGTACTTC. It translates to CASSLHPGTGSYEQYF.

The V and J genes are TRBV11-3 and TRBJ1-5, with D maybe TRBD1 (5 bases). The CDR3 length is 17 residues. CDR1 SGHNT and CDR2 YENEEA come from the germline V gene. V lost 0 bases and J lost 0, with 12 bases in between. The chain's CDR3 is CASSLDWGPFSNQPQHF. The CDR3 DNA reads TGTGCCAGCAGCTTAGATTGGGGCCCCTTTAGCAATCAGCCCCAGCATTTT.

This sequence joins TRBV5-1 and TRBJ1-6; TRBD1 aligns across 7 bases. The V segment lost 2 bases and the J segment 4 bases; nucleotides outside the gene matches: 0. The V gene's germline CDR1 is SGHRS and CDR2 YFSETQ. CDR3 size: 14 residues. The CDR3 sequence is CASSLQGYNSPLHF. CDR3 in DNA: TGCGCCAGCAGCTTACAGGGGTATAATTCACCCCTCCACTTT.

The J gene is TRBJ1-2, the V gene TRBV6-1, with TRBD1 matching over 7 bases. V dropped 2 bases and J dropped 8; count of bases not matched to a gene: 8. The CDR3 extends over 14 amino acids. Germline V gene data show CDR1 as MNHNS and CDR2 as SASEGT. The CDR3 DNA sequence: TGTGCCAGCAGTGAATCGGGGCAGGGGGGAGGCTACACCTTC. The encoded protein is CASSESGQGGGYTF.

This chain joins TRBV2 and TRBJ2-1, with 11 positions matching TRBD2. The CDR3 consists of 13 residues. Germline lookup yields CDR1 SNHLY and CDR2 FYNNEI. The junction had 7 bases not matched to a gene; V was cut back by 10 bases and J by 8 bases. CDR3 nucleotides: TGTGCCACTCCCGGGACTAGCGGCTATGAGCAGTTCTTC. This encodes CATPGTSGYEQFF.

The count of this clone is one. The V gene is TRBV19, the J gene TRBJ1-6; no clear D. Per the germline V gene, CDR1 is LNHDA and CDR2 is SQIVND (reference sequence). V was cut by 5 bases and J by 6 bases, with 11 bases left in between. This CDR3 is built from 14 residues. CDR3 residues: CASSFRGPNSPLHF. Here the CDR3 DNA reads TGTGCCAGTAGTTTCAGAGGCCCTAATTCACCCCTCCACTTT.

The DNA for the CDR3 is TGTGCCACCAGTGAGGCTTACAATGAGCAGTTCTTC. This translates into CATSEAYNEQFF. The chain combines TRBV24-1 with TRBJ2-1; D is undetermined. V gave up 4 bases and J gave up 4 bases, with 4 bases separating them. Germline loops: CDR1 KGHDR, CDR2 SFDVKD. The CDR3 is 12 residues long.

The chain is built from TRBV4-1 and TRBJ1-1, with TRBD1 as a possible D gene (6 bases). The CDR3 has 14 residues. V was pared by 5 bases and J by 2 bases, with 12 bases between. Germline loops: CDR1 MGHRA, CDR2 YSYEKL. The CDR3 DNA is TGCGCCAGCAGCGATCAGGGGCCAAACACTGAAGCTTTCTTT. As protein: CASSDQGPNTEAFF.

The chain combines TRBV5-1 with TRBJ1-2; D gene ambiguous. V was cut by 0 bases and J by 0 bases, with 9 bases left in between. CDR3 size: 15 residues. Germline V gene lookup returns CDR1 SGHRS and CDR2 YFSETQ. The CDR3 DNA sequence: TGCGCCAGCAGCTTGGACGCAGGCACTAACTATGGCTACACCTTC. It encodes CASSLDAGTNYGYTF.

The chain has TRBV24-1 and TRBJ2-7; D possibly corresponds to TRBD2 (6 bases). CDR1 and CDR2 (germline): KGHDR, SFDVKD. The CDR3 has 15 residues. The V end was cut by 4 bases, the J end by 2 bases, with 14 bases between. CDR3 sequence (DNA): TGTGCCACCAGTGACTCAGGATGGGGGGCCTACGAGCAGTACTTC. This encodes CATSDSGWGAYEQYF.

The V call is TRBV24-1, the J call TRBJ2-2, with D perhaps TRBD1 (6 bases). Per germline, CDR1 KGHDR and CDR2 SFDVKD. The CDR3 contains 13 residues. V lost 3 bases and J 7 bases, leaving 8 bases between the germline ends. CDR3 nucleotides: TGTGCCACCAGTGATAAGGGGGACGGGGAGCTGTTTTTT. Translated: CATSDKGDGELFF.

V and J are TRBV2 and TRBJ2-5; the D gene is possibly TRBD2 (5 bases). The CDR3 has 13 residues. Germline CDR1 reads SNHLY; CDR2 reads FYNNEI. With 7 bases removed from V and 4 bases from J, the gap between germline ends came to 13 bases. CDR3 sequence reads: CASMRDSRETQYF. The CDR3, as DNA: TGTGCCAGCATGAGGGATTCTAGAGAGACCCAGTACTTC.

The chain carries TRBV9 and TRBJ2-3; TRBD1 matches 7 bases. The CDR3 is 16 residues long. V trimming: 0 bases; J trimming: 0 bases; junction bases outside the gene matches: 4. CDR1 and CDR2 from the germline V gene are SGDLS and YYNGEE. CDR3 protein: CASSVGDSQSTDTQYF. The CDR3, as DNA: TGTGCCAGCAGCGTAGGGGACAGTCAGAGCACAGATACGCAGTATTTT.

This rearrangement joins TRBV12-5 to TRBJ2-7; TRBD2 might be the D (5 bases). The CDR3 totals 16 residues. Germline CDR1 reads LGHNT; CDR2 reads FRNRAP. Trimming removed 0 bases from V and 4 bases from J, with 16 bases in between. The DNA for the CDR3 is TGTGCTAGTGGTTTGGTACTCGGACTCGGAAGTTACGAGCAGTACTTC. This translates into CASGLVLGLGSYEQYF. The whole variable domain, filled in from reference TRBV12-5 and TRBJ2-7, reads DARVTQTPRHKVTEMGQEVTMRCQPILGHNTVFWYRQTMMQGLELLAYFRNRAPLDDSGMPKDRFSAEMPDATLATLKIQPSEPRDSAVYFCASGLVLGLGSYEQYFGPGTRLTVT.

This clone was observed a handful of times. This sequence joins TRBV9 and TRBJ2-2; perhaps TRBD2 as D (5 bases). With 0 bases removed from V and 5 bases from J, the gap between germline ends came to 11 bases. CDR1 SGDLS and CDR2 YYNGEE come from the germline V gene. The CDR3 is 15 residues long. CDR3 in DNA: TGTGCCAGCAGCGTAGTATCGTCGGGAACCGGGGAGCTGTTTTTT. Protein product: CASSVVSSGTGELFF. The full variable domain, completed using reference TRBV9 and TRBJ2-2, is DSGVTQTPKHLITATGQRVTLRCSPRSGDLSVYWYQQSLDQGLQFLIQYYNGEERAKGNILERFSAQQFPDLHSELNLSSLELGDSALYFCASSVVSSGTGELFFGEGSRLTVL.